Listed here is a single TCR beta chain. This clone came up once. Its antigen target is currently unknown. No clone much larger than this one lies a single base away; base qualities are absent. The library was obtained by the immunoSEQ multiplex PCR assay. TCRdb's version of the immuneACCESS table is confined to in-frame rearrangements and falls short of the full clone set. An unresolved V gene accounts for under half of the shortfall where checked; the remainder is of unknown origin. This sample gives fewer than 80,000 clones in total; 90% of them show up just once. Roughly 5.6% of the sample lies in the top ten. The source of the sample is a study of control samples from healthy donors and cancer patients (dated by TCRdb to the early 2020s). Reading from cysteine to phenylalanine, the CDR3 counts 21 amino acids. Only the CDR3 part of the read is kept: 63 bases, read in frame from the first base. V trim: 0 bases; J trim: 6 bases; unmatched bases: 22. Sequences KGHSH (CDR1) and LQKENI (CDR2) are obtained from the germline V gene.

The chain uses TRBV18 and TRBJ2-5, with 10 bases matching TRBD2. The sequencing sample was made of PBMCs. The source of this sequence is a man between 60 and 70 years old with colorectal cancer. The DNA sequence reads TGTGCCAGCTCACCACCGAACGCGTCGGCTAGCGGGGGTGCGCCGAGGAAGACCCAGTACTTC. This sequence encodes CASSPPNASASGGAPRKTQYF.